Below are 25 T cell receptor beta chains sequenced from a single sample in a study of T cell repertoires in aging, cancer and after chemotherapy. Multiplex touch-down PCR with TRB-A/B primers amplified rearranged V-D-J TRB sequences. TCRdb fed the multiplex PCR reads into MiXCR, producing one record per CDR3 protein. The sample contains under 6,500 distinct CDR3 sequences, roughly 29% of which appear only once. Peripheral blood genomic DNA, not sorted cells or RNA, was the template. The sequenced sample consisted of blood. The receptors come from a human donor in good health.

This clonotype was seen only a few times. The genes are TRBV11-2 and TRBJ2-3; possibly TRBD1 for D (6 bases). V lost 7 bases to trimming and J lost 2 bases, with 19 bases between them. The CDR3 consists of 16 residues. CDR1 and CDR2 (germline): SGHAT, FQNNGV. CDR3: CASTLMGHFFTDTQYF. CDR3 coding DNA: TGTGCCAGCACCTTGATGGGACATTTTTTCACAGATACGCAGTATTTT.

This clonotype was observed a few times. The rearrangement links TRBV6-2 or TRBV6-3 to TRBJ2-5; 11 nucleotides match TRBD2. Germline V lookup: CDR1 MNHEY, CDR2 SVGEGT. The CDR3 is 15 amino acids. Trimming at V came to 6 bases and at J to 0 bases, leaving 3 bases not matched to a gene. In nucleotides, the CDR3 is TGTGCCAGCAGGACGACTAGCGGGAACCAAGAGACCCAGTACTTC. Translated: CASRTTSGNQETQYF.

The chain is built from TRBV19 and TRBJ2-3; 11 positions match TRBD2. After removal of 4 bases from V and 2 bases from J, the junction contained 5 bases not matched to a gene. The germline gives CDR1 LNHDA, CDR2 SQIVND (reference sequence). There are 16 residues in the CDR3. The CDR3 nucleotides read TGTGCCAGTAGTAACCCTAGCGGGAGGTTCACAGATACGCAGTATTTT. Translated, it gives CASSNPSGRFTDTQYF.

By frequency in the sample, this clonotype is medium-sized (0.01 to 0.1%). The V call is TRBV7-9, the J call TRBJ2-7, with 10 bases that match TRBD2. This CDR3 region has 19 residues. CDR1 is SEHNR, CDR2 FQNEAQ, per germline (reference sequence). After removal of 8 bases from V and 0 bases from J, the junction contained 19 bases not matched to a gene. The CDR3 sequence is CASPRPPLAGDPPSYEQYV. The CDR3 DNA follows: TGTGCCAGCCCGAGGCCACCTCTAGCGGGAGACCCGCCCTCCTACGAGCAGTACGTC.

This clonotype is termed medium-sized. J is TRBJ2-3 and V is TRBV19, with TRBD1 identical over 7 bases. The CDR3 runs 15 residues. The trim removed 3 bases at V and 3 bases at J, leaving 6 bases unmatched. Germline V CDR1 and CDR2: LNHDA, SQIVND (reference sequence). The CDR3 loop reads CASSISTGYTDTQYF. The CDR3 region has the DNA TGTGCCAGTAGTATCTCGACAGGGTATACAGATACGCAGTATTTT.

This clonotype is medium-sized in the sample. At one boundary the junction diverges from the germline segment, which might be a read error. This chain connects TRBV11-2 to TRBJ2-7; 10 bases agree with TRBD1. The V gene's germline CDR1 is SGHAT and CDR2 FQNNGV. This CDR3 has 15 residues. CDR3 DNA sequence: TGTGCCAGCAGTTTAGTTGGGGACAGGGGTCGTTGGCAGTACTTC. Encoded protein: CASSLVGDRGRWQYF.

This sequence joins TRBV12-3 or TRBV12-4 and TRBJ2-1; 7 bases agree with TRBD1. V lost 5 bases, J lost 1 base, and 8 bases stayed unmatched. The CDR3 is 16 amino acids. The CDR3 DNA is TGTGCCAGCAGTCACCCGACAGGGCCTTCCTACAATGAGCAGTTCTTC. This gives the protein CASSHPTGPSYNEQFF.

This clonotype is classed as medium-sized (0.01 to 0.1%). The V call is TRBV5-4, the J call TRBJ2-1; possibly TRBD1 or TRBD2 for D (6 bases each). CDR3 length: 13 amino acids. Trimming took 0 bases from V and 8 from J, leaving 9 bases between them. The germline V gene has CDR1 SGHNT and CDR2 YYREEE (reference sequence). CDR3 residues: CASSLARGDEQFF. CDR3 nucleotide sequence: TGTGCCAGCAGCTTGGCGAGGGGGGATGAGCAGTTCTTC.

This chain joins TRBV20-1 and TRBJ2-3; 7 bases are a match to TRBD2. V trimming: 4 bases; J trimming: 2 bases; junction bases outside the gene matches: 12. Germline CDR1 and CDR2: DFQATT and SNEGSKA (reference sequence). The CDR3 is 16 amino acids. CDR3 protein: CSAKDWGEGYTDTQYF. The DNA for the CDR3 is TGCAGTGCTAAAGATTGGGGGGAGGGTTACACAGATACGCAGTATTTT.

The table lists this clonotype with a count of one. V usage is TRBV18 and J usage is TRBJ2-1; tentatively, D is TRBD2 (6 bases). V was cut by 3 bases and J by 0 bases, with 9 bases left in between. Germline loops: CDR1 KGHSH, CDR2 LQKENI. The CDR3 consists of 15 residues. The CDR3 region is CASSPDYRSYNEQFF. DNA of the CDR3: TGTGCCAGCTCACCGGACTACCGCTCCTACAATGAGCAGTTCTTC.

The chain recombines TRBV13 with TRBJ2-7; D ambiguous. V was trimmed by 2 bases and J by 3 bases, leaving 5 bases between them. This CDR3 has 12 amino acids. The germline V gene has CDR1 PRHDT and CDR2 FYEKMQ (reference sequence). The DNA of the CDR3 is TGTGCCAGCAGCTTACCCGGCTACGAGCAGTACTTC. Translation: CASSLPGYEQYF.

As for this clonotype: The germline gene is not matched at one end of the junction; a read error may be the cause. J is TRBJ2-5 and V is TRBV10-3; D may match TRBD1 or TRBD2 (5 bases each). The CDR3 length is 13 residues. Germline V gives CDR1 ENHRY, CDR2 SYGVKD. CDR3 residues: CASSGEGRETQYF. The CDR3 DNA is TGTGCCAGCAGTGGTGAGGGGCGAGAGACCCAGTACTTC.

By sample fraction, this clonotype is medium-sized. The J gene is TRBJ2-6, the V gene TRBV13, with D unclear. Between the trimmed V and J ends, which lost 3 bases and 2 bases, there was a span of 8 bases. Germline CDR1 is PRHDT and CDR2 is FYEKMQ (reference sequence). This CDR3 spans 15 amino acids. In DNA form, the CDR3 reads TGTGCCAGCAGCTTCGTAAAGCCTGGGGCCAACGTCCTGACTTTC. As protein: CASSFVKPGANVLTF.

The chain uses TRBV20-1 and TRBJ2-1; the match to TRBD2 covers 8 bases. V shed 4 bases and J 9 bases; nucleotides not matched to a gene: 14. The CDR3 sequence is 15 residues long. Germline CDR1 is DFQATT and CDR2 is SNEGSKA (reference sequence). CDR3 DNA: TGCAGTGCTAAGGCGAGGGCGGGAGGTTCACTTGAGCAGTTCTTC. Translation: CSAKARAGGSLEQFF.

This clonotype is medium-sized (0.01 to 0.1%) by share. The DNA of the CDR3 is TGTGCCAGCAGCTTAAAGCAGTTTCGACATGAGCAGTTCTTC. Amino acid sequence: CASSLKQFRHEQFF. This rearrangement joins TRBV11-3 to TRBJ2-1; D is uncertain. CDR1 and CDR2 (germline): SGHNT, YENEEA. There are 14 residues in the CDR3. Trimming cost V 2 bases and J 8 bases, with 13 bases left between them. The variable domain in full, with the rest retrieved from reference TRBV11-3 and TRBJ2-1, is EAGVVQSPRYKIIEKKQPVAFWCNPISGHNTLYWYLQNLGQGPELLIRYENEEAVDDSQLPKDRFSAERLKGVDSTLKIQPAELGDSAVYLCASSLKQFRHEQFFGPGTRLTVL.

The rearrangement joins TRBV27 to TRBJ2-1; 9 bases are a match to TRBD2. The length of the CDR3 is 15 residues. Germline lookup yields CDR1 MNHEY and CDR2 SMNVEV (reference sequence). The junction had 13 bases not matched to a gene; V was cut back by 9 bases and J by 7 bases. The CDR3, as DNA: TGTGCCAGTGCTTCGGGGGGCGGGAGGGTGAATGAGCAGTTCTTC. Amino acid sequence: CASASGGGRVNEQFF.

This clonotype is categorized as medium-sized (0.01 to 0.1%). This rearrangement joins TRBV20-1 to TRBJ2-5; no clear D. The germline V gene encodes CDR1 DFQATT and CDR2 SNEGSKA (reference sequence). CDR3 length: 14 amino acids. With 0 bases removed from V and 9 bases from J, the gap between germline ends came to 17 bases. The CDR3 loop reads CSARDGGPKRPQYF. The CDR3 DNA reads TGCAGTGCTAGAGATGGTGGACCCAAGAGACCCCAGTACTTC.

This clonotype has more than one count but fewer than ten. The V call is TRBV5-4, the J call TRBJ2-3; D is unresolved. The CDR3 contains 16 residues. Germline V CDR1 and CDR2: SGHNT, YYREEE (reference sequence). The V end lost 0 bases, the J end lost 7 bases, and 18 bases lay between the germline ends. CDR3 sequence (DNA): TGTGCCAGCAGCTTGGTCGCAGGCGCACTGGGATATACGCAGTATTTT. This encodes CASSLVAGALGYTQYF.

The chain combines TRBV6-5 with TRBJ2-3; D gene ambiguous. Trimming cost V 5 bases and J 1 base, with 10 bases left between them. Germline CDR1 reads MNHEY; CDR2 reads SVGAGI. The CDR3 totals 14 residues. This CDR3 reads CASSLFRGTDTQYF. CDR3 coding DNA: TGTGCCAGCAGTCTTTTCCGCGGCACAGATACGCAGTATTTT.

The V and J genes are TRBV7-9 and TRBJ2-1; 7 positions agree with TRBD1. CDR3 length: 15 amino acids. CDR1 SEHNR and CDR2 FQNEAQ come from the germline V gene (reference sequence). Trimming cost V 5 bases and J 7 bases; bases outside gene matches: 11. CDR3 in amino acids: CASSAPGQRGNEQFF. CDR3 bases: TGTGCCAGCAGCGCCCCGGGACAGAGAGGGAATGAGCAGTTCTTC. Full variable domain (rest looked up from reference TRBV7-9 and TRBJ2-1): DTGVSQNPRHKITKRGQNVTFRCDPISEHNRLYWYRQTLGQGPEFLTYFQNEAQLEKSRLLSDRFSAERPKGSFSTLEIQRTEQGDSAMYLCASSAPGQRGNEQFFGPGTRLTVL.

This clonotype has only one observation. The junction does not match germline at one end; this may be a read error. The V and J genes are TRBV25-1 and TRBJ2-2, with 9 nucleotides matching TRBD2. The CDR3 spans 17 residues. CDR1 and CDR2 (germline): MGHDK, SYGVNS. CDR3 amino acids: CVSSGRTGAFSSGELFF. CDR3 DNA sequence: TGTGTCAGCAGCGGGAGGACAGGCGCCTTTTCCTCCGGGGAGCTGTTTTTT.

V usage is TRBV20-1 and J usage is TRBJ2-1, with 7 bases lining up with TRBD2. From germline, CDR1 is DFQATT and CDR2 SNEGSKA (reference sequence). V gave up 1 base and J gave up 2 bases; unmatched junction bases: 5. The CDR3 is 15 amino acids. DNA for the CDR3: TGCAGTGCTAGAGGTGCGGGAGTAACCTACAATGAGCAGTTCTTC. This codes for CSARGAGVTYNEQFF.

This clonotype is deemed medium-sized. The chain is built from TRBV27 and TRBJ2-7; D ambiguous. The CDR3 consists of 14 residues. Trimming stripped 0 bases from V and 5 bases from J, with 11 bases between. CDR1 and CDR2 from the germline V gene are MNHEY and SMNVEV (reference sequence). This CDR3 reads CASSLSNSLHEQYF. In DNA form, the CDR3 reads TGTGCCAGCAGTTTATCGAACAGTCTCCACGAGCAGTACTTC.

This clonotype is deemed medium-sized (0.01 to 0.1%). The genes are TRBV19 and TRBJ1-5; 8 positions match TRBD1. The V and J ends lost 5 bases and 11 bases, in that order; junction bases with no gene match: 8. Germline CDR1 and CDR2: LNHDA and SQIVND (reference sequence). The CDR3 length is 13 residues. CDR3 DNA: TGTGCCAGTAGTCCGCAGGGGACAGGAGCCCAGCATTTT. Encoded protein: CASSPQGTGAQHF.

By its share, this clonotype is medium-sized. The chain combines TRBV19 with TRBJ1-1; the D is unclear. CDR3 length: 14 residues. The germline V and J ends were trimmed by 0 bases and 2 bases, with 7 bases remaining between them. The germline V gene encodes CDR1 LNHDA and CDR2 SQIVND (reference sequence). The CDR3 coding sequence is TGTGCCAGTAGTATAGATCGATTAAACACTGAAGCTTTCTTT. Protein product: CASSIDRLNTEAFF.